Following are 3 T cell receptor beta chains from one sample sequenced in a study of T cell responses to AZD1222 COVID-19 vaccine. Clones were sequenced by immunoSEQ multiplex PCR, and TCRdb holds only the in-frame ones, with some missing. In the table there are fewer than 200,000 clones, 88% of which are singletons. The sample here was peripheral blood, taken 28 days after the second AZD1222 dose. Every receptor here comes from an adult who received the AZD1222 COVID-19 vaccine.

The rearrangement links TRBV2 to TRBJ1-3, with a weak D call TRBD1 (5 bases). CDR1 SNHLY and CDR2 FYNNEI come from the germline V gene. The V end lost 7 bases, the J end lost 6 bases, and 16 bases lay between the germline ends. This CDR3 is built from 14 residues. CDR3 DNA: TGTGCCAGCACCTGGCAGACAGCGGAAAACACCATATATTTT. The encoded protein is CASTWQTAENTIYF.

The V call is TRBV6-2 or TRBV6-3, the J call TRBJ1-6, with TRBD1 identical over 7 bases. V trimming: 1 base; J trimming: 14 bases; junction bases outside the gene matches: 5. This CDR3 region has 13 residues. Germline assignment: CDR1 MNHEY and CDR2 SVGEGT. The DNA of the CDR3 is TGTGCCAGCAGTTACTTACGGGACAGTACCCTCCACTTT. Translation gives CASSYLRDSTLHF.

V gene TRBV19 combines with J gene TRBJ1-4; 7 bases agree with TRBD1. Germline lookup yields CDR1 LNHDA and CDR2 SQIVND (reference sequence). J gave up 7 bases and V 9 bases, and 11 bases lay outside the gene matches. This CDR3 has 14 residues. CDR3 protein: CASRNQGVFEKLFF. The CDR3 nucleotides are TGTGCCAGCCGCAATCAGGGGGTATTTGAAAAACTGTTTTTT.